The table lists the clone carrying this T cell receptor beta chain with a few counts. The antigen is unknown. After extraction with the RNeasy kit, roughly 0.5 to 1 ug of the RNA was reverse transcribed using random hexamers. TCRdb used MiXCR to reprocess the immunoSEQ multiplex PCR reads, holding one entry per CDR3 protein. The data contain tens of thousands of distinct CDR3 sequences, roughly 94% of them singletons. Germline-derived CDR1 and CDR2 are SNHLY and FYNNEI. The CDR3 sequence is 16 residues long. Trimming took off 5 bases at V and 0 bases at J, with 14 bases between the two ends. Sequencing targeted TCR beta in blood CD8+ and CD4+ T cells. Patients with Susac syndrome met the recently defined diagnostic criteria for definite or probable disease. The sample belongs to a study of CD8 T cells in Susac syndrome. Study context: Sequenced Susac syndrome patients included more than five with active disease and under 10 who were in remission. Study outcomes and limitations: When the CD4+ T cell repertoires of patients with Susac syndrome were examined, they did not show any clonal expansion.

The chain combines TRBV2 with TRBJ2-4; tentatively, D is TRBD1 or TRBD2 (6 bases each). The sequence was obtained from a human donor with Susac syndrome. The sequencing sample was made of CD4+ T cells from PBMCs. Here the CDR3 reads CASSTERGAAKNIQYF. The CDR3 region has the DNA TGTGCCAGCAGTACCGAAAGGGGGGCAGCCAAAAACATTCAGTACTTC.